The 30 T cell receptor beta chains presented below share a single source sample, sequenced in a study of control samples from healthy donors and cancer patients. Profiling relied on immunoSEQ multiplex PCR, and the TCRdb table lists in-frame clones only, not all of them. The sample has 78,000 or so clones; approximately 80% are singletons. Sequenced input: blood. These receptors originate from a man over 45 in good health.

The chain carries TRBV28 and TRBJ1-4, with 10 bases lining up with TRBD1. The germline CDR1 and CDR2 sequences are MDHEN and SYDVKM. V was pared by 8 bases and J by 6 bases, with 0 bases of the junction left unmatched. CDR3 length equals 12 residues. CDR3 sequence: CASGTGDEKLFF. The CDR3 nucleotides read TGTGCCAGCGGGACAGGGGATGAAAAACTGTTTTTT. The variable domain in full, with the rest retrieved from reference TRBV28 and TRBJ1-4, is DVKVTQSSRYLVKRTGEKVFLECVQDMDHENMFWYRQDPGLGLRLIYFSYDVKMKEKGDIPEGYSVSREKKERFSLILESASTNQTSMYLCASGTGDEKLFFGSGTQLSVL.

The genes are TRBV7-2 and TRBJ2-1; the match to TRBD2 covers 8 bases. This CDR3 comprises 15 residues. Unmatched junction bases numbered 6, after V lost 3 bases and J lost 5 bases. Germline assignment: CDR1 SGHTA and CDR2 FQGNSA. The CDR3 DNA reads TGTGCCAGCAGCTTGACGGGAGGGCCTCACAATGAGCAGTTCTTC. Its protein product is CASSLTGGPHNEQFF.

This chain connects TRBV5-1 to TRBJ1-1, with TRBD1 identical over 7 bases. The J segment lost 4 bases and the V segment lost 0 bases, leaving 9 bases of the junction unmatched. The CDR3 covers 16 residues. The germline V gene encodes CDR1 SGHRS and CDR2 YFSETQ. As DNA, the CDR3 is TGCGCCAGCAGCTTGGAGGTAGGGGGCAAAGGCACTGAAGCTTTCTTT. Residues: CASSLEVGGKGTEAFF.

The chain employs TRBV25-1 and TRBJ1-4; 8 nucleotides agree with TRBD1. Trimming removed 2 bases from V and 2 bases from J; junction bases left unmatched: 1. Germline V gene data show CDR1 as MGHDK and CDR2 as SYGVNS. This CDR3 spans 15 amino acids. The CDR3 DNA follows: TGTGCCAGCAGTGAAAACAGGGGGACTAATGAAAAACTGTTTTTT. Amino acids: CASSENRGTNEKLFF.

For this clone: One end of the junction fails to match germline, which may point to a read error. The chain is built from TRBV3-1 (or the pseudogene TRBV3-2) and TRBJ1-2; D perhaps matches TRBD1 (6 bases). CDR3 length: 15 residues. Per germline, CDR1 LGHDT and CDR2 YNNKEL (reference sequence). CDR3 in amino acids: CASRHGGGGNYGYTF. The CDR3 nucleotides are TGCGCCAGCCGCCACGGGGGGGGCGGCAACTATGGCTACACCTTC.

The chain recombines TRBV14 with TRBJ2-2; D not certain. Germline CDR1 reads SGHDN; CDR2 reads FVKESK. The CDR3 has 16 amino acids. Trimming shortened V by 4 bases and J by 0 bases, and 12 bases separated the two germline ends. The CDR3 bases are TGTGCCAGCAGCCCCCGGGCGCCCGCGAACACCGGGGAGCTGTTTTTT. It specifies CASSPRAPANTGELFF.

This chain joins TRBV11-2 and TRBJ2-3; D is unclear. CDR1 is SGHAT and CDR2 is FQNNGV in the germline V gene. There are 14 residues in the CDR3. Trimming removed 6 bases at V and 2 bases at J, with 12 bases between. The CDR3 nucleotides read TGTGCCAGCAGACCAGACCAGTCCACAGATACGCAGTATTTT. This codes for CASRPDQSTDTQYF.

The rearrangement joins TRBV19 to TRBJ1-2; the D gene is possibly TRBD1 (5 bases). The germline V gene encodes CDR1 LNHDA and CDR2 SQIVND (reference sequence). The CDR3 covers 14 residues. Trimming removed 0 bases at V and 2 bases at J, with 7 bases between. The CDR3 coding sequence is TGTGCCAGTAGTATAGATTGGGGGAACTATGGCTACACCTTC. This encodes CASSIDWGNYGYTF.

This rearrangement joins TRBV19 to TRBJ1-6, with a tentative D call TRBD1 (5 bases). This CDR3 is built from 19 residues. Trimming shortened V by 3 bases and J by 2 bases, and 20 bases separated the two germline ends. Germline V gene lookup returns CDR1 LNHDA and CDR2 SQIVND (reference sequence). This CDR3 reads CASSMYDGGTGAYNSPLHF. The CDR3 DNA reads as TGTGCCAGTAGTATGTATGACGGAGGCACGGGGGCCTATAATTCACCCCTCCACTTT.

CDR3: CASSPSGLEAEQYF. The CDR3 DNA reads as TGTGCCAGCAGCCCCAGCGGACTAGAGGCCGAGCAGTACTTC. This sequence joins TRBV7-2 and TRBJ2-7; 7 bases are shared with TRBD2. Germline CDR1 is SGHTA and CDR2 is FQGNSA. The CDR3 runs to 14 residues. Trimming cost V 5 bases and J 6 bases; bases outside gene matches: 10.

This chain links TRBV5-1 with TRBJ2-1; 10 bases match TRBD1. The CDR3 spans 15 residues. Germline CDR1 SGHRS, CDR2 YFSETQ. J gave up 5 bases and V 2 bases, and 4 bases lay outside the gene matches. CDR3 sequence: CASSFQGQGNNEQFF. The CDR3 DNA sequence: TGCGCCAGCAGCTTTCAGGGACAGGGGAACAATGAGCAGTTCTTC.

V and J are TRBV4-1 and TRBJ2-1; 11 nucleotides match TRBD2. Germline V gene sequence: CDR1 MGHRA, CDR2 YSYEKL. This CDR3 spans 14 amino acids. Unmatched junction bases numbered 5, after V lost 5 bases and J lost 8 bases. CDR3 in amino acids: CASSNSGRGDEQFF. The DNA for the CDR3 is TGCGCCAGCAGCAATAGCGGGAGGGGCGATGAGCAGTTCTTC.

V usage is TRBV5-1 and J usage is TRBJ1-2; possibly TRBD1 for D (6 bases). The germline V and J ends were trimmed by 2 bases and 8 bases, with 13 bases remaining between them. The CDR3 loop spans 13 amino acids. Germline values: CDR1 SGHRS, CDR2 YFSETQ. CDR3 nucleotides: TGCGCCAGCAGCTTATACAGGGAAGGCGGCTACACCTTC. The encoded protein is CASSLYREGGYTF.

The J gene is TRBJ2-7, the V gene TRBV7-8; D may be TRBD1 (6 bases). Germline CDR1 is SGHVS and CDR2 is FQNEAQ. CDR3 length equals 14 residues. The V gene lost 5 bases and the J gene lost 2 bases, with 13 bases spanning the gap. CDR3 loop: CASSTRTATYEQYF. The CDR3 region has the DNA TGTGCCAGCAGCACCCGGACAGCTACCTACGAGCAGTACTTC.

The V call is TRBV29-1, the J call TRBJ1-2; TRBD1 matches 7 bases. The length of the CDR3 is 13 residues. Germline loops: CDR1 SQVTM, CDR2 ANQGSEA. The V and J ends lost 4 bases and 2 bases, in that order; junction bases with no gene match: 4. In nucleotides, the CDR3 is TGCAGCGTTGCCCTGGGACAGAACTATGGCTACACCTTC. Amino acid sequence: CSVALGQNYGYTF.

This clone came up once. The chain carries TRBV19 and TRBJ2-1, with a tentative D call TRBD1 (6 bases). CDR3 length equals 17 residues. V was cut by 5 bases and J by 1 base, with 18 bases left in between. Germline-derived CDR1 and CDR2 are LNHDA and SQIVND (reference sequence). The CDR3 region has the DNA TGTGCCAGTAGTGCGGCGCAGGGGAGAGGTTCCTACAATGAGCAGTTCTTC. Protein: CASSAAQGRGSYNEQFF.

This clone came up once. CDR3 DNA: TGTGCCAGTAACCCACTAGCGGGAGTTGGTGAGCAGTTCTTC. Protein product: CASNPLAGVGEQFF. The rearrangement links TRBV19 to TRBJ2-1, with TRBD2 matching over 11 bases. This CDR3 spans 14 amino acids. J lost 9 bases, V lost 7 bases, and 8 bases had no gene match. The germline CDR1 and CDR2 sequences are LNHDA and SQIVND (reference sequence).

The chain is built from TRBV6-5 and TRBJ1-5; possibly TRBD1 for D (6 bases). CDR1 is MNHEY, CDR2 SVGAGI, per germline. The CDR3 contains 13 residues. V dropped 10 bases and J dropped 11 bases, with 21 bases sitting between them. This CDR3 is CATQGQGTLAQHF. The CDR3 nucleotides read TGTGCCACCCAAGGGCAGGGGACCTTAGCCCAGCATTTT.

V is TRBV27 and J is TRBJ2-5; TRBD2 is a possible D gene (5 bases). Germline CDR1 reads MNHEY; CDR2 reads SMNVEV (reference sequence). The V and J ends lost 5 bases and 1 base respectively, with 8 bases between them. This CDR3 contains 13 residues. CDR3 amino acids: CASSQTSQETQYF. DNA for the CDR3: TGTGCCAGCAGTCAAACTAGCCAAGAGACCCAGTACTTC.

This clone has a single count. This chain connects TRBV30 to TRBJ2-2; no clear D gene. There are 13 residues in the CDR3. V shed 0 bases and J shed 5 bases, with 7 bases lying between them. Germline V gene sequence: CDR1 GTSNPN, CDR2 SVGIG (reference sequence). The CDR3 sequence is CAWSVRRTGELFF. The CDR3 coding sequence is TGTGCCTGGAGTGTACGACGGACCGGGGAGCTGTTTTTT.

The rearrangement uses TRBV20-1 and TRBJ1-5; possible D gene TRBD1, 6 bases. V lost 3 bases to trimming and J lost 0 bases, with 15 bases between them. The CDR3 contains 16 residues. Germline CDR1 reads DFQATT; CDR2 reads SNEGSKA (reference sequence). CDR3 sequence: CSASIGGPYSNQPQHF. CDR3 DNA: TGCAGTGCTAGTATAGGGGGACCTTATAGCAATCAGCCCCAGCATTTT.

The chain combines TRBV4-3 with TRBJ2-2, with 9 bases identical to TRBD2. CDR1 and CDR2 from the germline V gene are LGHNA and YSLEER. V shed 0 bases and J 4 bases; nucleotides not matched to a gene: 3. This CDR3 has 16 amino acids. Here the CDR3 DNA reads TGCGCCAGCAGCCAAGAACTAGCGGGCATCACCGGGGAGCTGTTTTTT. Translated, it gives CASSQELAGITGELFF.

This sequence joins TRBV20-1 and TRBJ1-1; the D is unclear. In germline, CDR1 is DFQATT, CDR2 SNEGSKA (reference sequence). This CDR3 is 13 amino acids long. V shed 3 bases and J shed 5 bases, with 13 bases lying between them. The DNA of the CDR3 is TGCAGTGCTAGTTTGGGCGGAGGAACTGAAGCTTTCTTT. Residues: CSASLGGGTEAFF.

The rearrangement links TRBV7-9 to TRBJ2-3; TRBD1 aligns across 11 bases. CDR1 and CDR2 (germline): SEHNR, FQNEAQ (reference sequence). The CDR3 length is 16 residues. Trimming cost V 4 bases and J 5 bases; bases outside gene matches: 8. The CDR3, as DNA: TGTGCCAGCAGCTCCATAGGGGACAGGGGGAAAGATACGCAGTATTTT. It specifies CASSSIGDRGKDTQYF.

CDR3 sequence (DNA): TGTGCCAGCAGCTTAATAGAAGGGAACGGCTACACCTTC. Translation gives CASSLIEGNGYTF. This chain connects TRBV5-8 to TRBJ1-2; D is undetermined. The V end was cut by 2 bases, the J end by 8 bases, with 13 bases between. Germline values: CDR1 SGHTS, CDR2 YDEGEE. This CDR3 contains 13 residues. The entire variable domain, with the rest obtained from reference TRBV5-8 and TRBJ1-2, is as follows: EAGVTQSPTHLIKTRGQQATLRCSPISGHTSVYWYQQALGLGLQFLLWYDEGEERNRGNFPPRFSGRQFPNYSSELNVNALELEDSALYLCASSLIEGNGYTFGSGTRLTVV.

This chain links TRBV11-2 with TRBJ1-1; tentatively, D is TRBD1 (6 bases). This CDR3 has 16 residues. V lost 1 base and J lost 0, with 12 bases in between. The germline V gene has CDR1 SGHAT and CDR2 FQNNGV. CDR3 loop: CASSLGTGHLNTEAFF. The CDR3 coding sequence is TGTGCCAGCAGCTTAGGCACGGGACACTTGAACACTGAAGCTTTCTTT.

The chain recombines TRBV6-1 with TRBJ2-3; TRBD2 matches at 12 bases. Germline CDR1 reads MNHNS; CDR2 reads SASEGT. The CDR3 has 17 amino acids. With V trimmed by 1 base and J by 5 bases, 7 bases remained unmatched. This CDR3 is CASSEGLAGVYIDTQYF. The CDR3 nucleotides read TGTGCCAGCAGTGAAGGACTAGCGGGAGTGTATATAGATACGCAGTATTTT.

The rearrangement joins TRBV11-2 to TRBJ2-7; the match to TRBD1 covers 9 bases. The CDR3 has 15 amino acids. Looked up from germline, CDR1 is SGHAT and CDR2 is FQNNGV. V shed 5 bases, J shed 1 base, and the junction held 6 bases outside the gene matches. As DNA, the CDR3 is TGTGCCAGCAGCGTGGGGACAGGGACTTCCTACGAGCAGTACTTC. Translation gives CASSVGTGTSYEQYF.

CDR3 nucleotides: TGTGCCAGCAGTTTAGGGGTCACCGGGGAGCTGTTTTTT. Protein product: CASSLGVTGELFF. V gene TRBV12-3 or TRBV12-4 combines with J gene TRBJ2-2; D is ambiguous. V lost 1 base, J lost 4 bases, and 4 bases lay in between. The CDR3 is made up of 13 amino acids.

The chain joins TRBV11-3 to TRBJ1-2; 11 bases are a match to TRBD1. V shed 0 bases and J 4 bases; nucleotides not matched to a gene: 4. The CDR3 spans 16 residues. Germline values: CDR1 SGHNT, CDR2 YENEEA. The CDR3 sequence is CASSLETGTGGYGYTF. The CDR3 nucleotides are TGTGCCAGCAGCTTAGAGACCGGGACAGGGGGCTATGGCTACACCTTC.